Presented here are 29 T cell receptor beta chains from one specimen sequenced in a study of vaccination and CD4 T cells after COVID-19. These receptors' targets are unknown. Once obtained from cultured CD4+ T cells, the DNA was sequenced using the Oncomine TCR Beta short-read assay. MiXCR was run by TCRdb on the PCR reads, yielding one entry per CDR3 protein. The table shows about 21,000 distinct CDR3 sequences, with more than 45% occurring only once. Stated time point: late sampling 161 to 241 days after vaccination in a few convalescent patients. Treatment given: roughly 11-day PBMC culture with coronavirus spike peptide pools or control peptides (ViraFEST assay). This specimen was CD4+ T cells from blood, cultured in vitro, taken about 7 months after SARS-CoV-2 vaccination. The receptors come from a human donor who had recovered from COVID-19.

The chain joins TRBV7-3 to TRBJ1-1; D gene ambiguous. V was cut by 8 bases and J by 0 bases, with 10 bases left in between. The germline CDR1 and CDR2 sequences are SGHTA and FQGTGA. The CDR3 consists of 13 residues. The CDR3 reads CASGRELNTEAFF. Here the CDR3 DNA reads TGTGCCAGCGGTCGGGAATTGAACACTGAAGCTTTCTTT.

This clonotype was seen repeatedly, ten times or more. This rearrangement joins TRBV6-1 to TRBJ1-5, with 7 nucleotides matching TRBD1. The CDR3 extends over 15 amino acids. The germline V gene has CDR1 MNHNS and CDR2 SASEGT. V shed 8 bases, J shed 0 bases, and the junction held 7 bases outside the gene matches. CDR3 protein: CASGPTGISNQPQHF. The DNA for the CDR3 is TGTGCCAGCGGACCGACAGGGATTAGCAATCAGCCCCAGCATTTT.

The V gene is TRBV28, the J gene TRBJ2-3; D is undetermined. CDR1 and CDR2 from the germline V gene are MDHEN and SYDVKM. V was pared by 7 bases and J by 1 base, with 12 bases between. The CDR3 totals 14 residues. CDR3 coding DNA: TGTGCCAGCATTGAAGAGGTTGGCACAGATACGCAGTATTTT. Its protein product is CASIEEVGTDTQYF.

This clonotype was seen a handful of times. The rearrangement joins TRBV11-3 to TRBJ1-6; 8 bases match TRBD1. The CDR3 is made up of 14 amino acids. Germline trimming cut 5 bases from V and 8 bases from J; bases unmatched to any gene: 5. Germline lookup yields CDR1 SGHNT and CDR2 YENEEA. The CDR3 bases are TGTGCCAGCAGCGAACAGGGGGGGGATTCACCCCTCCACTTT. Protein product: CASSEQGGDSPLHF. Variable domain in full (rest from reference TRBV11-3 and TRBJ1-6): EAGVVQSPRYKIIEKKQPVAFWCNPISGHNTLYWYLQNLGQGPELLIRYENEEAVDDSQLPKDRFSAERLKGVDSTLKIQPAELGDSAVYLCASSEQGGDSPLHFGNGTRLTVT.

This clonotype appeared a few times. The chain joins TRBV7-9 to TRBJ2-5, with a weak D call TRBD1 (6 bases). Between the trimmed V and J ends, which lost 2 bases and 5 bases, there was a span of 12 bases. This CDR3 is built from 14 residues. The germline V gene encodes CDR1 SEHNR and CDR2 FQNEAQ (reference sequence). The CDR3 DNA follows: TGTGCCAGCAGCTTAATTCAGGGGCTGGAGACCCAGTACTTC. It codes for CASSLIQGLETQYF. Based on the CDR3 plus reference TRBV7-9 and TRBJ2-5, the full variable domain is DTGVSQNPRHKITKRGQNVTFRCDPISEHNRLYWYRQTLGQGPEFLTYFQNEAQLEKSRLLSDRFSAERPKGSFSTLEIQRTEQGDSAMYLCASSLIQGLETQYFGPGTRLLVL.

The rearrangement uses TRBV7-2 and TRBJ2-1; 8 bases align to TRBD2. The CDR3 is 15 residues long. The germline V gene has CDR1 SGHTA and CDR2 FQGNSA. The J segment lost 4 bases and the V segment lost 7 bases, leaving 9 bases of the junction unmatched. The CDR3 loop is CASIPGLAIYNEQFF. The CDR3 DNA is TGTGCCAGCATCCCTGGACTAGCAATTTACAATGAGCAGTTCTTC.

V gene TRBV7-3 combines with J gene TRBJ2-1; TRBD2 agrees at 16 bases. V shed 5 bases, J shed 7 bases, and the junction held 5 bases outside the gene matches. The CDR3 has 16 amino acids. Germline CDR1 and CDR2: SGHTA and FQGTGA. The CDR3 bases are TGTGCCAGCAGCCCGGGACTAGCGGGAGGGCCGAATGAGCAGTTCTTC. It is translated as CASSPGLAGGPNEQFF.

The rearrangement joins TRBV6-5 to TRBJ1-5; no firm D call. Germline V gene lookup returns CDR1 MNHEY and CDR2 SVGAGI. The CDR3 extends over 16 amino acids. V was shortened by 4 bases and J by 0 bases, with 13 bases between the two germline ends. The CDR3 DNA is TGTGCCAGCAGTTTCCGCCCCGGGAATAGCAATCAGCCCCAGCATTTT. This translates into CASSFRPGNSNQPQHF.

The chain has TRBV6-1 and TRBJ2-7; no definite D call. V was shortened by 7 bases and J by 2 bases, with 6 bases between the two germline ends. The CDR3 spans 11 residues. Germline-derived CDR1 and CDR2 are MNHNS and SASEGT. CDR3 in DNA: TGTGCCAGCACCTCCGCCTACGAGCAGTACTTC. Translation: CASTSAYEQYF.

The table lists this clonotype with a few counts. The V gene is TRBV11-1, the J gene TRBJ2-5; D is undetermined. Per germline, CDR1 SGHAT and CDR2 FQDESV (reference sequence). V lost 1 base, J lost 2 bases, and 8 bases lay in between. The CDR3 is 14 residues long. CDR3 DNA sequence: TGTGCCAGCAGCTTAGGACCAAATCAAGAGACCCAGTACTTC. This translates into CASSLGPNQETQYF.

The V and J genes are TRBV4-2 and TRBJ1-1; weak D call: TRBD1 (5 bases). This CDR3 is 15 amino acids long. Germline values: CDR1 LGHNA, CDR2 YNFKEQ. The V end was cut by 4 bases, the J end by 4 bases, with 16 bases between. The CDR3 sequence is CASSPTRSGGTEAFF. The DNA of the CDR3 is TGTGCCAGCAGCCCGACGAGGTCTGGGGGCACTGAAGCTTTCTTT.

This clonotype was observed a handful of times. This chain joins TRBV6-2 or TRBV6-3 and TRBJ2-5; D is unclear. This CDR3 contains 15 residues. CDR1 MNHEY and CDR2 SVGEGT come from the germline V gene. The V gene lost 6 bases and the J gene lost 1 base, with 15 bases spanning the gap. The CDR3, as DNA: TGTGCCAGCAGCCACCTTGCGGCAAGCCAAGAGACCCAGTACTTC. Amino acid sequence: CASSHLAASQETQYF.

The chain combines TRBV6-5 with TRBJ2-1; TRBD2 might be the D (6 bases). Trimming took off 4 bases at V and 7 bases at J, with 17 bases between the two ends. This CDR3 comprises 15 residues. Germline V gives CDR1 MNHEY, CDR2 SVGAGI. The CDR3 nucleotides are TGTGCCAGCAGTTCCCTTGGAGGGTGGGGGAATGAGCAGTTCTTC. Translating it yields CASSSLGGWGNEQFF.

CDR3 bases: TGCAGTGCTACCCTTCCCGGGTTCCGTGAGCAGTTCTTC. It yields the protein CSATLPGFREQFF. J is TRBJ2-1 and V is TRBV20-1; D not certain. Germline V CDR1 and CDR2: DFQATT, SNEGSKA (reference sequence). The CDR3 covers 13 residues. Trimming removed 4 bases from V and 9 bases from J, with 16 bases in between.

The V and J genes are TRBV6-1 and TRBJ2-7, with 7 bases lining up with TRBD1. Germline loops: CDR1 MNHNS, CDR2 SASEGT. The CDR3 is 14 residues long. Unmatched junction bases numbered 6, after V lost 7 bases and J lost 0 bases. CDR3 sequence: CASTRDRSSYEQYF. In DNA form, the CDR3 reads TGTGCCAGCACCCGGGACAGATCCTCCTACGAGCAGTACTTC.

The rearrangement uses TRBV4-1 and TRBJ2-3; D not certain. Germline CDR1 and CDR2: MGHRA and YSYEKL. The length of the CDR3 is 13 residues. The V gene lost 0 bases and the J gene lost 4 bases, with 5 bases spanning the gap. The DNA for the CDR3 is TGCGCCAGCAGCCAAGAAAGGCCAGATACGCAGTATTTT. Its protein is CASSQERPDTQYF.

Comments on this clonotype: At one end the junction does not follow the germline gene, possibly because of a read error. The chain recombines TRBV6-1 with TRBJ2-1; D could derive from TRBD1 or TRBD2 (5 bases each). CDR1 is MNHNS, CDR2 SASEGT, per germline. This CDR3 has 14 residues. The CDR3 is CASSRAGGVSEQFF. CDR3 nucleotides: TGCGCCAGCAGCCGGGCTGGGGGAGTGAGCGAGCAGTTCTTC.

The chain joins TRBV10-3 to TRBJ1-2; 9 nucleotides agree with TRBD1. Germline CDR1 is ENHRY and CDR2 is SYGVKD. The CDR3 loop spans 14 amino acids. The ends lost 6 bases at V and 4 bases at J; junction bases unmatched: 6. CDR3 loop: CAISSGTGTYGYTF. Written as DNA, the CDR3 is TGTGCCATCAGCTCCGGGACAGGGACCTATGGCTACACCTTC.

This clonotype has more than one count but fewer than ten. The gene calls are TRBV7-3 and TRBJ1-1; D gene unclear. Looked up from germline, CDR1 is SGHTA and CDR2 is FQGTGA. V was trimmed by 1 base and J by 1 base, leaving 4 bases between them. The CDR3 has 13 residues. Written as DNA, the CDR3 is TGTGCCAGCAGCTTAAACGGGAACACTGAAGCTTTCTTT. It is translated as CASSLNGNTEAFF.

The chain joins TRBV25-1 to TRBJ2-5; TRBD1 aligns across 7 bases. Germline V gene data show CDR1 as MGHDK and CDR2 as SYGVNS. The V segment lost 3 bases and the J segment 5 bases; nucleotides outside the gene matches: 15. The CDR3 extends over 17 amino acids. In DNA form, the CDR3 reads TGTGCCAGCAGTGACCTTACTGACAGGGTCGTGGGGGAGACCCAGTACTTC. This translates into CASSDLTDRVVGETQYF.

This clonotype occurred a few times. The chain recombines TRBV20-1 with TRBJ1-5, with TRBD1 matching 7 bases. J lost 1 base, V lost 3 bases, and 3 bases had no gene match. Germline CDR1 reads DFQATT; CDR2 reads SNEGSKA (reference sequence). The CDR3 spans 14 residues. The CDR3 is CSARKGQSNQPQHF. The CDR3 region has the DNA TGCAGTGCTAGGAAGGGACAGAGCAATCAGCCCCAGCATTTT.

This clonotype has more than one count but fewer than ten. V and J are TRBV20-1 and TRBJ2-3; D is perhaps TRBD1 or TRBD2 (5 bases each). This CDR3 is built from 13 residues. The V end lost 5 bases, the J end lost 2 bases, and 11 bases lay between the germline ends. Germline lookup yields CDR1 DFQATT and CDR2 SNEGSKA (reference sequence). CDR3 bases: TGCAGTGCTGTACGGGACCCCACAGATACGCAGTATTTT. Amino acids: CSAVRDPTDTQYF.

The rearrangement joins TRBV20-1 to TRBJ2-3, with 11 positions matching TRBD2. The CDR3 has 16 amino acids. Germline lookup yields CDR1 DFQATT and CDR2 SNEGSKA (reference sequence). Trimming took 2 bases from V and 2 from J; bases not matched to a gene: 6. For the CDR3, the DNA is TGCAGTGCTAGAATCAGACTAGCGGGGAACACAGATACGCAGTATTTT. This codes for CSARIRLAGNTDTQYF.

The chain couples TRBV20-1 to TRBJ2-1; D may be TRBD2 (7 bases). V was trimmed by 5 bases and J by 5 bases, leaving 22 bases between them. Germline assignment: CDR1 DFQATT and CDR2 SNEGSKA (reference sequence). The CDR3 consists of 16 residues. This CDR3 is CSAGGAGERTHNEQFF. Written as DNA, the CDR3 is TGCAGTGCTGGGGGGGCGGGAGAGCGAACCCACAATGAGCAGTTCTTC.

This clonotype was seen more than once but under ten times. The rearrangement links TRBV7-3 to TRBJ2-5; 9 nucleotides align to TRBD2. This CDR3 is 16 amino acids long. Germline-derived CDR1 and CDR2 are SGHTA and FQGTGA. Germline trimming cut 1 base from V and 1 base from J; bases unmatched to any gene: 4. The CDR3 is CASSLMAGGPQETQYF. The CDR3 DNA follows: TGTGCCAGCAGCTTAATGGCGGGGGGGCCCCAAGAGACCCAGTACTTC.

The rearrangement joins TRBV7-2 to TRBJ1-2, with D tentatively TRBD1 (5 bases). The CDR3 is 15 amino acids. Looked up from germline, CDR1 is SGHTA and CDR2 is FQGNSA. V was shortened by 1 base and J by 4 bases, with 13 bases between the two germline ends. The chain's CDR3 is CASSLVPGNSYGYTF. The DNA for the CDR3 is TGTGCCAGCAGCTTAGTACCAGGGAACTCCTATGGCTACACCTTC.

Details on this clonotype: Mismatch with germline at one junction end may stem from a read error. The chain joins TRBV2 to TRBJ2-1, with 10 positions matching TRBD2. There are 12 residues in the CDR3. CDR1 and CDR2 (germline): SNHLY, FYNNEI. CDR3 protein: CASGTLAGANVF. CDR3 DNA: TGTGCCAGCGGAACCCTAGCGGGAGCCAATGTATTC.

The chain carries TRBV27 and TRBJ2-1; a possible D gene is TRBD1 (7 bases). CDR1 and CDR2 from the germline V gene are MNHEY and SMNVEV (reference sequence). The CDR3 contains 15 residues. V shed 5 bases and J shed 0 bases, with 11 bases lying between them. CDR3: CASSPEGASYNEQFF. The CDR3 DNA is TGTGCCAGCAGTCCGGAGGGGGCCTCCTACAATGAGCAGTTCTTC.

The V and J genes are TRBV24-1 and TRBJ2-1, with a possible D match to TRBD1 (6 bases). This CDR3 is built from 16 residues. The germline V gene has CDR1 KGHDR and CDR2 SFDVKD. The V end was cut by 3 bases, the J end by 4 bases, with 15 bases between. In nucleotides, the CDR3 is TGTGCCACCAGTGATCCTCAGGACAGTGAATACAATGAGCAGTTCTTC. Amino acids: CATSDPQDSEYNEQFF.